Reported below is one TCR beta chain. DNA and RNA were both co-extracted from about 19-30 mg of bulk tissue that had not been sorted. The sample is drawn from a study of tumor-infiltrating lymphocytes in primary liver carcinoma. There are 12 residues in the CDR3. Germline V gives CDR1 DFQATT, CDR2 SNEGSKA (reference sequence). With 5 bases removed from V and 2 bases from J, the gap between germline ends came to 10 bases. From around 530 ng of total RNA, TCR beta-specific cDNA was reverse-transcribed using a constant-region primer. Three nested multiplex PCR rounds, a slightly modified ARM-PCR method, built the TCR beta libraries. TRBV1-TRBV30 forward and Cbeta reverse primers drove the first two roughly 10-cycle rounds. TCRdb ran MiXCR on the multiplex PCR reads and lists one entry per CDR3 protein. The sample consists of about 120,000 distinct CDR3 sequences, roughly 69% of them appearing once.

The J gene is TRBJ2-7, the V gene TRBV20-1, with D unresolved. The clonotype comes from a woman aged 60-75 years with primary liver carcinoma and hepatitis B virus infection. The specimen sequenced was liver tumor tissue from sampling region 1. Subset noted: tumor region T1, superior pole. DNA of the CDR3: TGCAGTGCTGCCCGGAGCCCCTACGAGCAGTACTTC. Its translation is CSAARSPYEQYF.